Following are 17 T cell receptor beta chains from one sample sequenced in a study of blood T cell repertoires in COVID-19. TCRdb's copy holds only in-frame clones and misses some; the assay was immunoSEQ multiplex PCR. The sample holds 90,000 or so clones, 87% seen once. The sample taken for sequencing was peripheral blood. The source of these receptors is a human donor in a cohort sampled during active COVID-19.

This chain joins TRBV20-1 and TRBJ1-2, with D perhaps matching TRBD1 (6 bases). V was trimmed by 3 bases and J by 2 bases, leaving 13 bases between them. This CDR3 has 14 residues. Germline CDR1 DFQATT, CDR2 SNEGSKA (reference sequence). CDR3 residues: CSASPGHRNYGYTF. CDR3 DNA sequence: TGCAGTGCTAGTCCGGGACACCGAAACTATGGCTACACCTTC.

Here the CDR3 reads CASSLYPGLAGGNEQFF. The CDR3 nucleotides read TGTGCCAGCAGTTTATACCCCGGACTAGCGGGAGGGAATGAGCAGTTCTTC. J is TRBJ2-1 and V is TRBV28, with 15 bases identical to TRBD2. Per the germline V gene, CDR1 is MDHEN and CDR2 is SYDVKM. V shed 1 base and J 7 bases; nucleotides not matched to a gene: 5. The CDR3 extends over 17 amino acids.

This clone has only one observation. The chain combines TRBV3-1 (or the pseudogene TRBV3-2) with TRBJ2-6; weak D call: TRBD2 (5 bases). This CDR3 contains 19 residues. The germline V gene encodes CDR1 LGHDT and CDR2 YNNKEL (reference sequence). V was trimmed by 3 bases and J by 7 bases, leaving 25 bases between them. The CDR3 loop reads CASSQSQVIGVPGANVLTF. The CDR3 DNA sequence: TGTGCCAGCAGCCAGTCTCAAGTGATTGGGGTCCCGGGAGCCAACGTCCTGACTTTC.

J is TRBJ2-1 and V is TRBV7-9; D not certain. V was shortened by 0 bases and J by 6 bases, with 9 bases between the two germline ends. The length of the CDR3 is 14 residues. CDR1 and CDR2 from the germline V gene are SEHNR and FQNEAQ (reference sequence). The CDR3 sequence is CASSLATQINEQFF. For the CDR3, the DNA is TGTGCCAGCAGCTTAGCAACACAGATCAATGAGCAGTTCTTC.

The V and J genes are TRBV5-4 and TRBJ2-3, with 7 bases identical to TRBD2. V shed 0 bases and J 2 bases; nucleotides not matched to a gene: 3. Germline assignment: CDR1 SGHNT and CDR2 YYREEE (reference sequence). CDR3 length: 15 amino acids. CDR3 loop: CASSLDGRYTDTQYF. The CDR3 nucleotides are TGTGCCAGCAGCTTGGACGGGAGGTACACAGATACGCAGTATTTT.

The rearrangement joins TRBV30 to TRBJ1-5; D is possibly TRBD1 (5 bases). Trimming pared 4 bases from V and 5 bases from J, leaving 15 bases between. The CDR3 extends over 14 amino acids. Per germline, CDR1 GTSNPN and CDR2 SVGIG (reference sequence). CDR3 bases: TGTGCCTGGACCCACGGGGGGATTGATCAGCCCCAGCATTTT. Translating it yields CAWTHGGIDQPQHF. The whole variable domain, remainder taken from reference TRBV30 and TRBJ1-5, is SQTIHQWPATLVQPVGSPLSLECTVEGTSNPNLYWYRQAAGRGLQLLFYSVGIGQISSEVPQNLSASRPQDRQFILSSKKLLLSDSGFYLCAWTHGGIDQPQHFGDGTRLSIL.

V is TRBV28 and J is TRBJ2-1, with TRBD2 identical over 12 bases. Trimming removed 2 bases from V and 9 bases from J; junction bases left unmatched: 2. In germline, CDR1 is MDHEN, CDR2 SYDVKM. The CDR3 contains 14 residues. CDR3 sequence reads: CASSLASGRGEQFF. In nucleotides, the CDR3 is TGTGCCAGCAGTTTAGCTAGCGGGAGGGGTGAGCAGTTCTTC.

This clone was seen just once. CDR3 bases: TGTGCCAGCAGCCAAGTCCGGGGAGGTGCCACTGAAGCTTTCTTT. It yields the protein CASSQVRGGATEAFF. The chain links TRBV3-1 (or the pseudogene TRBV3-2) to TRBJ1-1; D gene ambiguous. Per germline, CDR1 LGHDT and CDR2 YNNKEL (reference sequence). This CDR3 is 15 amino acids long. V was cut by 1 base and J by 4 bases, with 13 bases left in between.

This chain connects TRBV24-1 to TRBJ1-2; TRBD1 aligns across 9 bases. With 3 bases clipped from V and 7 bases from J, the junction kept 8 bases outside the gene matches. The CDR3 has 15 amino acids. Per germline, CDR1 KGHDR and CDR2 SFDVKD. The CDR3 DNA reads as TGTGCCACCAGTGATCCAGGGACAGGGCAAAGTGGCTACACCTTC. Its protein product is CATSDPGTGQSGYTF.

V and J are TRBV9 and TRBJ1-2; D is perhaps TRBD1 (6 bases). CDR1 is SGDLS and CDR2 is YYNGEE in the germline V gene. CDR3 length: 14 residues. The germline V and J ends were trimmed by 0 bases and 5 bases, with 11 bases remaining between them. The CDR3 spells CASSVGSGAYGYTF. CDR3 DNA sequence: TGTGCCAGCAGCGTAGGATCAGGGGCGTATGGCTACACCTTC.

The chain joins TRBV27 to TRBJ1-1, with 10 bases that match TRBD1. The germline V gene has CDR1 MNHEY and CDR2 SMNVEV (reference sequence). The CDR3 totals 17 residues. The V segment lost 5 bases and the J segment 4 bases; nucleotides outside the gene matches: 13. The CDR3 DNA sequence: TGTGCCAGCAGTACCCTTAGACAGGGGGCTGGCTCCACTGAAGCTTTCTTT. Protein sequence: CASSTLRQGAGSTEAFF.

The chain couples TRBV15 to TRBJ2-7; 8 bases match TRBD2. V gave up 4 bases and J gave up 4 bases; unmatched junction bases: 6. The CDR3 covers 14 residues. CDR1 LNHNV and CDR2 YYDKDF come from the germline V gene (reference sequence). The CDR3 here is CATSTLRGGYEQYF. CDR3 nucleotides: TGTGCCACCAGCACCCTCCGGGGGGGGTACGAGCAGTACTTC.

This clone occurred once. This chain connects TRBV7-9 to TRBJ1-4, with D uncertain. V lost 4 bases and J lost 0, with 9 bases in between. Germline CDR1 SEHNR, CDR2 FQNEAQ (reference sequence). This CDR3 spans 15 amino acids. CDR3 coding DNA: TGTGCCAGCAGCTCTCCATCGGCAACTAATGAAAAACTGTTTTTT. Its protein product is CASSSPSATNEKLFF. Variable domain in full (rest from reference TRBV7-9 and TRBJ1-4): DTGVSQNPRHKITKRGQNVTFRCDPISEHNRLYWYRQTLGQGPEFLTYFQNEAQLEKSRLLSDRFSAERPKGSFSTLEIQRTEQGDSAMYLCASSSPSATNEKLFFGSGTQLSVL.

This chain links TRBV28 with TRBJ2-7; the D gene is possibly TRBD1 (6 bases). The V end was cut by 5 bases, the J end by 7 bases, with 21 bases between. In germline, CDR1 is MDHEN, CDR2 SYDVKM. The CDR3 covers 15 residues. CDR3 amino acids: CASSAAHRDSGEQYF. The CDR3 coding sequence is TGTGCCAGCAGTGCCGCCCACAGGGATTCGGGTGAGCAGTACTTC. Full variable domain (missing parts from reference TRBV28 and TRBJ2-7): DVKVTQSSRYLVKRTGEKVFLECVQDMDHENMFWYRQDPGLGLRLIYFSYDVKMKEKGDIPEGYSVSREKKERFSLILESASTNQTSMYLCASSAAHRDSGEQYFGPGTRLTVT.

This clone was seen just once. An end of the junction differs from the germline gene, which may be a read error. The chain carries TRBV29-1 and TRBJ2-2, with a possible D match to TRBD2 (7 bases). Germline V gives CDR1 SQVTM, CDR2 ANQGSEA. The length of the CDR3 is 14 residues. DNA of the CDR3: TGCAGCGCTGAAGGGGGGGAAGGCACCGGGGAGCTGTTTTTT. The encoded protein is CSAEGGEGTGELFF.

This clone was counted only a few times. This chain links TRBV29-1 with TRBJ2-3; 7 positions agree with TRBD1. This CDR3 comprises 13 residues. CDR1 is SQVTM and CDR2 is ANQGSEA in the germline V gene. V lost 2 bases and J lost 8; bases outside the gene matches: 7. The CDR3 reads CSVEPRGQGTQYF. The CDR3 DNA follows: TGCAGCGTTGAACCTAGGGGGCAGGGTACGCAGTATTTT.

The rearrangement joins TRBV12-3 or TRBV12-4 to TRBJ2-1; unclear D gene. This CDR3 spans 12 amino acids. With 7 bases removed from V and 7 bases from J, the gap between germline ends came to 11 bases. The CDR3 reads CASTFAANEQFF. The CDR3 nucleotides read TGTGCCAGCACCTTCGCGGCTAATGAGCAGTTCTTC.